This record looks at one T cell receptor (beta chain) sequence and its context. The antigen is undetermined. The CDR3 has 14 residues. V shed 5 bases and J shed 6 bases, with 17 bases lying between them. CDR1 is MNHEY and CDR2 is SVGAGI in the germline V gene. The sample belongs to a study of T cell responses to AZD1222 COVID-19 vaccine. The overall study: Whether given at about 4 or about 12 weeks, second doses were pooled.

Clones were sequenced by immunoSEQ multiplex PCR, and TCRdb holds only the in-frame ones, with some missing. The table has roughly 130,000 clones, 85% to 90% seen once. General study points: White British people made up most donors, females outnumbered males, and clonal diversity was possibly underestimated. CD4 TCRs covered the whole spike, strongest at regions 160-218 and 743-854. Repertoires in all cases were sampled only once the peak T cell response had passed.

The material sequenced was peripheral blood, taken on day 0 of AZD1222 vaccination. This sequence was found in an adult in good health. The chain links TRBV6-5 to TRBJ2-7; no clear D. CDR3 residues: CASSPQTKGLEQYF. The CDR3 coding sequence is TGTGCCAGCAGTCCTCAGACGAAGGGCCTCGAGCAGTACTTC.